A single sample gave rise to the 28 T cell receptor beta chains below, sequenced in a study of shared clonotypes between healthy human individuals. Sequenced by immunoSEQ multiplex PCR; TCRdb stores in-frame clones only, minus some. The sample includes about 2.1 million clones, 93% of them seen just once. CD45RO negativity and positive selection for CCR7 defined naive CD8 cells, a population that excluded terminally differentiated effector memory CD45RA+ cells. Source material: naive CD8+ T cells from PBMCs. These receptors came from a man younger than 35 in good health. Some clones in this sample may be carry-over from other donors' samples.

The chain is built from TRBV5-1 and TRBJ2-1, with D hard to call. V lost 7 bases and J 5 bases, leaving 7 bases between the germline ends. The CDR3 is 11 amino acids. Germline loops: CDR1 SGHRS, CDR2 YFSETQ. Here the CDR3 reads CASLGNNEQFF. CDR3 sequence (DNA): TGCGCCAGCTTGGGTAACAATGAGCAGTTCTTC. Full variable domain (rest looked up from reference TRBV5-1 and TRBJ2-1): KAGVTQTPRYLIKTRGQQVTLSCSPISGHRSVSWYQQTPGQGLQFLFEYFSETQRNKGNFPGRFSGRQFSNSRSEMNVSTLELGDSALYLCASLGNNEQFFGPGTRLTVL.

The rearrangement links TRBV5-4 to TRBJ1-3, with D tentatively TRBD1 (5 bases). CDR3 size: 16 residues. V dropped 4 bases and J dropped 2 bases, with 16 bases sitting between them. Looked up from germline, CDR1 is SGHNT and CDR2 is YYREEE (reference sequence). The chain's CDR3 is CASSVKTQGTGNTIYF. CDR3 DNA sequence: TGTGCCAGCAGCGTAAAGACCCAGGGTACTGGAAACACCATATATTTT.

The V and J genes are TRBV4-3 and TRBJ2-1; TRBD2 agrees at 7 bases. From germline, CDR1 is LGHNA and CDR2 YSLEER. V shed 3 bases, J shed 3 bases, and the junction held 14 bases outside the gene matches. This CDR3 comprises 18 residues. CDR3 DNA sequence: TGCGCCAGCAGCCAGGGATATGGGGGAGGGCTTGACTACAATGAGCAGTTCTTC. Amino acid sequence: CASSQGYGGGLDYNEQFF.

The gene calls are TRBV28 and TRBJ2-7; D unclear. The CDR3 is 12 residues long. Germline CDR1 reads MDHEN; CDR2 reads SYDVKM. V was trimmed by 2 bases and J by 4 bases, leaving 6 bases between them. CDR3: CASSLVAYEQYF. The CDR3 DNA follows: TGTGCCAGCAGTTTAGTGGCTTACGAGCAGTACTTC.

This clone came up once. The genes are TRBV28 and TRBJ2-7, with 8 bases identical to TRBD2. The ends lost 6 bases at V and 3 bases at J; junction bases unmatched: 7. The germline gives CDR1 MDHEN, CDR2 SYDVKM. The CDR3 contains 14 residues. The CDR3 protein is CASRAGTRIYEQYF. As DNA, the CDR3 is TGTGCCAGCAGAGCTGGGACTAGGATCTACGAGCAGTACTTC.

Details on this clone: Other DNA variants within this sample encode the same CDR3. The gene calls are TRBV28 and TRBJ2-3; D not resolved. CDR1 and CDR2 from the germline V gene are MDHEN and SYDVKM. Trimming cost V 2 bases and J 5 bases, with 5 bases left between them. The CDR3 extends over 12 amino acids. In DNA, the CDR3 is TGTGCCAGCAGTTTACTTGGAGATACGCAGTATTTT. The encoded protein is CASSLLGDTQYF.

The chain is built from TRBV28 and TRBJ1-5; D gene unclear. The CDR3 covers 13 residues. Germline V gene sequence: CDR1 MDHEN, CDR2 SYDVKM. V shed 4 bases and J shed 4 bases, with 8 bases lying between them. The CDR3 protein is CASSYSGNQPQHF. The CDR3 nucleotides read TGTGCCAGCAGTTACTCAGGAAATCAGCCCCAGCATTTT.

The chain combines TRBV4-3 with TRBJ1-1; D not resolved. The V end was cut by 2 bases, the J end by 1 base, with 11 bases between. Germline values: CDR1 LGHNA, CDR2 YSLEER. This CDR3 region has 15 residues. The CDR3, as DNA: TGCGCCAGCAGCCAAATTTGGGCAGGGAACACTGAAGCTTTCTTT. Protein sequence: CASSQIWAGNTEAFF.

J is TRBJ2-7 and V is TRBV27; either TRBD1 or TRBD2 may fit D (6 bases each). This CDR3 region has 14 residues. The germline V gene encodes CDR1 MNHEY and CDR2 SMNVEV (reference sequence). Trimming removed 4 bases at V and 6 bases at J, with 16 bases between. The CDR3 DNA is TGTGCCAGCAGTTGGATGGGGGGCTTGCGCGAGCAGTACTTC. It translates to CASSWMGGLREQYF.

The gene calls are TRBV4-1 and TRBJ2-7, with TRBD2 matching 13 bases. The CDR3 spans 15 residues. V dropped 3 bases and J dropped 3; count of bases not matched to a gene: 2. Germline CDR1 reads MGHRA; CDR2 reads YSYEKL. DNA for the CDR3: TGCGCCAGCAGCCATGGACTAGCGGGAGTCTACGAGCAGTACTTC. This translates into CASSHGLAGVYEQYF.

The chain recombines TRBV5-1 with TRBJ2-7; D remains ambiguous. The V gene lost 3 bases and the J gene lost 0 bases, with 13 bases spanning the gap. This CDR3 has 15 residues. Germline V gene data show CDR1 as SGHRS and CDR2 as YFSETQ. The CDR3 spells CASSSTTQLSYEQYF. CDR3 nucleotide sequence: TGCGCCAGCAGCTCTACCACACAGCTCTCCTACGAGCAGTACTTC. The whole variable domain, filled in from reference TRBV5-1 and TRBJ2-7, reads KAGVTQTPRYLIKTRGQQVTLSCSPISGHRSVSWYQQTPGQGLQFLFEYFSETQRNKGNFPGRFSGRQFSNSRSEMNVSTLELGDSALYLCASSSTTQLSYEQYFGPGTRLTVT.

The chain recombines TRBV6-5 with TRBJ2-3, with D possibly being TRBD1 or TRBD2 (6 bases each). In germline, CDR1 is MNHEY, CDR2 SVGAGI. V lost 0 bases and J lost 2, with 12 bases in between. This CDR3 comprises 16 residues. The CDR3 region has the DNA TGTGCCAGCAGTTACTCAGGGGGGTCCTCCACAGATACGCAGTATTTT. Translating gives CASSYSGGSSTDTQYF.

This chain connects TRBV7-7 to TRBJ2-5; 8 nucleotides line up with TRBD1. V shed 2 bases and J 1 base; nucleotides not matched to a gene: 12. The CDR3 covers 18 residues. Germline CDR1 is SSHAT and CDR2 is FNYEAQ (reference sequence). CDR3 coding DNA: TGTGCCAGCAGCTTATCTCCCGGGGACAGGTATTCCCAAGAGACCCAGTACTTC. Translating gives CASSLSPGDRYSQETQYF.

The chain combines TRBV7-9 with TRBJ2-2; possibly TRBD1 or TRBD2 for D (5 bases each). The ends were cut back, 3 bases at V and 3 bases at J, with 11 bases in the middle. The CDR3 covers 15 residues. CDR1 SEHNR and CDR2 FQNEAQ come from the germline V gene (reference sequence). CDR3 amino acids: CASSFPGTYTGELFF. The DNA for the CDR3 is TGTGCCAGCAGCTTTCCGGGGACGTACACCGGGGAGCTGTTTTTT.

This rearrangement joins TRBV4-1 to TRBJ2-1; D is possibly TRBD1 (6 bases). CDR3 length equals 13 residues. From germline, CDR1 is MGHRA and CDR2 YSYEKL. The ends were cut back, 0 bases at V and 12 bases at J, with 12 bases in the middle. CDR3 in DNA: TGCGCCAGCAGCCAAGATAACAGGGCCCCGCAGTTCTTC. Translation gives CASSQDNRAPQFF.

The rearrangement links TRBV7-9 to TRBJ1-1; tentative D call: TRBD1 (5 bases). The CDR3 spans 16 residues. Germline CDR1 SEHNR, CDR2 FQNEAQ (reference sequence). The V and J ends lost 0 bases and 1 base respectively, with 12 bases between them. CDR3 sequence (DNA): TGTGCCAGCAGCTTAGCGGTACGCGGGGGGAACACTGAAGCTTTCTTT. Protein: CASSLAVRGGNTEAFF.

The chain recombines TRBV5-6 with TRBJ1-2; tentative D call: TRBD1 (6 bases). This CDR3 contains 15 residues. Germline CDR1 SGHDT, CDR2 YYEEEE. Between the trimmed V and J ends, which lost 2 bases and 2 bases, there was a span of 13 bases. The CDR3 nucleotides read TGTGCCAGCAGCTTCCACAGGGAAATGAACTATGGCTACACCTTC. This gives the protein CASSFHREMNYGYTF.

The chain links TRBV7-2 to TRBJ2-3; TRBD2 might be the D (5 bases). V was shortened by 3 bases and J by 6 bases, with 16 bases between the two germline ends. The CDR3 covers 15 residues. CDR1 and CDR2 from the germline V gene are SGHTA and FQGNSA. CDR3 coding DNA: TGTGCCAGCAGCTTTAGCGTTGAGCGGTGGGATACGCAGTATTTT. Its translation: CASSFSVERWDTQYF. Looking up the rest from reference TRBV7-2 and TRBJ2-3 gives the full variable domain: GAGVSQSPSNKVTEKGKDVELRCDPISGHTALYWYRQSLGQGLEFLIYFQGNSAPDKSGLPSDRFSAERTGGSVSTLTIQRTQQEDSAVYLCASSFSVERWDTQYFGPGTRLTVL.

This CDR3 reads CASSKYEKLFF. The CDR3 DNA sequence: TGTGCCAGCAGCAAGTATGAAAAACTGTTTTTT. The V call is TRBV14, the J call TRBJ1-4, with unresolved D. Germline V gene data show CDR1 as SGHDN and CDR2 as FVKESK. This CDR3 has 11 amino acids. Trimming took off 5 bases at V and 6 bases at J, with 4 bases between the two ends.

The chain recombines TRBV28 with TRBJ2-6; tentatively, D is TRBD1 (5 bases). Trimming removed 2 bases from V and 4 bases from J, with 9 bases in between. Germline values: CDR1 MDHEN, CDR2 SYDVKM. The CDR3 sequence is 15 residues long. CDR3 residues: CASSLPGPGANVLTF. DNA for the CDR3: TGTGCCAGCAGTTTACCAGGGCCGGGGGCCAACGTCCTGACTTTC.

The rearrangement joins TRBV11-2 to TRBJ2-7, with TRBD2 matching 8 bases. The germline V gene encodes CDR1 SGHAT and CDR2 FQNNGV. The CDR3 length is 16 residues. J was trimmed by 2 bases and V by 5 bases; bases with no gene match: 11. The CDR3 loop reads CASSEGPGLVTYEQYF. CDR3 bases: TGTGCCAGCAGCGAGGGCCCGGGACTAGTGACCTACGAGCAGTACTTC. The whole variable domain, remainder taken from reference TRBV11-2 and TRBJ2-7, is EAGVAQSPRYKIIEKRQSVAFWCNPISGHATLYWYQQILGQGPKLLIQFQNNGVVDDSQLPKDRFSAERLKGVDSTLKIQPAKLEDSAVYLCASSEGPGLVTYEQYFGPGTRLTVT.

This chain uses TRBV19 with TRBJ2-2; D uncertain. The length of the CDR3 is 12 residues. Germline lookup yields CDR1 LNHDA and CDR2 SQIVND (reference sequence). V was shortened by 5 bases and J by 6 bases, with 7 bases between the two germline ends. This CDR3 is CASSGLPGELFF. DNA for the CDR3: TGTGCCAGTAGTGGCTTACCCGGGGAGCTGTTTTTT.

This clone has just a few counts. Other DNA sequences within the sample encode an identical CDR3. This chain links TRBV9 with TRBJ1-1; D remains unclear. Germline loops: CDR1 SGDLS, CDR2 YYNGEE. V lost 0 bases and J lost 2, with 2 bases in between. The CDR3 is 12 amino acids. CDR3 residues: CASSVVNTEAFF. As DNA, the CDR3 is TGTGCCAGCAGCGTAGTTAACACTGAAGCTTTCTTT.

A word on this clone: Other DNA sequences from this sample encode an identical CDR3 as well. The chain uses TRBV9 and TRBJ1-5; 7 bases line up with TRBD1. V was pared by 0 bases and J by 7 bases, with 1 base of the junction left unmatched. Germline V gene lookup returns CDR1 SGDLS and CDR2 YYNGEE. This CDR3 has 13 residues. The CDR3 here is CASSVGQGQPQHF. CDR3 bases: TGTGCCAGCAGCGTAGGACAGGGACAGCCCCAGCATTTT.

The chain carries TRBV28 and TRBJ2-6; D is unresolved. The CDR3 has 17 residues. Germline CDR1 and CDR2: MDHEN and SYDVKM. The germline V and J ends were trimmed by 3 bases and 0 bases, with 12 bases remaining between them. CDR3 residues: CASSLGFWGSGANVLTF. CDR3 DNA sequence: TGTGCCAGCAGTTTGGGGTTTTGGGGCTCTGGGGCCAACGTCCTGACTTTC.

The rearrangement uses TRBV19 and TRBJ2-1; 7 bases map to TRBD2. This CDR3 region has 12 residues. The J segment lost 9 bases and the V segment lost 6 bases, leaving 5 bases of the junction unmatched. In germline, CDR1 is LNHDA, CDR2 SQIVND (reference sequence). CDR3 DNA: TGTGCCAGTAGCAGGGAGGGCATTGAGCAGTTCTTC. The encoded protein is CASSREGIEQFF.

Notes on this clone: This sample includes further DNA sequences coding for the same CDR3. For the CDR3, the DNA is TGTGCCTGGAGTGTAACGAACACTGAAGCTTTCTTT. Its protein is CAWSVTNTEAFF. The chain has TRBV30 and TRBJ1-1; unclear D gene. The CDR3 is made up of 12 amino acids. Trimming took 0 bases from V and 1 from J, leaving 3 bases between them. In germline, CDR1 is GTSNPN, CDR2 SVGIG (reference sequence).

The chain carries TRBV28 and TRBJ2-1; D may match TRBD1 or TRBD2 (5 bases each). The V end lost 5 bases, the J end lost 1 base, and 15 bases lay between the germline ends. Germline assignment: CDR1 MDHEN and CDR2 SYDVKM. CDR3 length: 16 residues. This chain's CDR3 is CASSPQGRGSYNEQFF. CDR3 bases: TGTGCCAGCAGTCCGCAGGGAAGAGGGTCCTACAATGAGCAGTTCTTC.